This T cell receptor (beta chain) was obtained from a study of blood T cells in healthy people across ages. Researchers isolated at least 6.5 million PBMCs per sample. As to this clonotype: Its specificity is unknown.

Using a J-beta primer mix together with a sample-barcoded 5' primer, a second PCR was run for about 7 to 12 cycles. Each cDNA molecule received a tag from a template-switch adaptor that had 12 random nucleotides. TCRdb used MiXCR to reprocess the 5' RACE reads, holding one entry per CDR3 protein. The data show hundreds of thousands of distinct CDR3 sequences, with under 55% seen just once and around 18% held by the top ten. General observations from the study: Total diversity from one million sequenced T cells was likely underestimated. The study found more naive CD4+ cells and higher diversity in long-lived than aged donors.

Sequencing was performed on blood. This sequence originates from a man between 60 and 75 years old in good health.

The CDR3 coding sequence is TGCAGTGCTAGAACCAGCGGGGGGGCTCAGACCCAGTACTTC. Protein sequence: CSARTSGGAQTQYF. This sequence joins TRBV20-1 and TRBJ2-7; the match to TRBD2 covers 10 bases. The closer fit of TRBJ2-5 to the DNA end suggests the J call may be wrong. The length of the CDR3 is 14 residues. Germline V gene lookup returns CDR1 DFQATT and CDR2 SNEGSKA (reference sequence).